These 26 T cell receptor beta chains were sequenced from one sample in a study of T cells in Graves' hyperthyroidism and ophthalmopathy. TCR beta CDR3 sequences were amplified from RNA transcripts. The TCR CDR3 was amplified in a first-round RT-PCR using the HTBI primer set. MiXCR was run by TCRdb on the multiplex PCR reads, yielding one entry per CDR3 protein. The table has 95,000 to 110,000 distinct CDR3 sequences, 45% to 50% seen once. The source material was blood. All receptors come from a man in his forties or fifties with Graves' hyperthyroidism.

Of note for this clonotype: This may be a read error: a much more frequent sequence differs by one nucleotide. The chain combines TRBV4-1 with TRBJ2-7, with 8 bases matching TRBD2. The CDR3 runs 16 residues. J lost 2 bases, V lost 0 bases, and 6 bases had no gene match. From germline, CDR1 is MGHRA and CDR2 YSYEKL. In DNA form, the CDR3 reads TGCGCCAGCAGCCAAGATTGGACGGGGGGGCCCTACGAGCAGTACTTC. It translates to CASSQDWTGGPYEQYF.

This clonotype came up a few times. The chain combines TRBV11-2 with TRBJ2-3, with 8 positions matching TRBD2. V was pared by 5 bases and J by 7 bases, with 11 bases of the junction left unmatched. This CDR3 contains 15 residues. CDR1 SGHAT and CDR2 FQNNGV come from the germline V gene. The CDR3 DNA reads as TGTGCCAGCAGCCAAGATACAACGGGGGGGAATACGCAGTATTTT. Translated: CASSQDTTGGNTQYF.

The chain uses TRBV19 and TRBJ1-5, with D tentatively TRBD1 (6 bases). This CDR3 is built from 14 residues. Looked up from germline, CDR1 is LNHDA and CDR2 is SQIVND (reference sequence). V was clipped by 5 bases and J by 4 bases, with 12 bases between them. Here the CDR3 DNA reads TGTGCCAGTAGTGTGGTACAGGGAAATCAGCCCCAGCATTTT. The encoded protein is CASSVVQGNQPQHF.

V and J are TRBV19 and TRBJ2-2, with D perhaps TRBD1 or TRBD2 (6 bases each). Trimming took off 3 bases at V and 1 base at J, with 15 bases between the two ends. CDR3 length: 17 amino acids. Germline V lookup: CDR1 LNHDA, CDR2 SQIVND (reference sequence). The CDR3 here is CASSILQGGMNTGELFF. As DNA, the CDR3 is TGTGCCAGTAGTATCTTACAGGGCGGGATGAACACCGGGGAGCTGTTTTTT.

The chain has TRBV2 and TRBJ2-7, with TRBD1 as a possible D gene (5 bases). Trimming removed 1 base from V and 2 bases from J, with 9 bases in between. This CDR3 is built from 14 residues. Germline CDR1 is SNHLY and CDR2 is FYNNEI. Here the CDR3 DNA reads TGTGCCAGCAGTGAAGTGGGGCCAGCCTACGAGCAGTACTTC. This codes for CASSEVGPAYEQYF.

This chain uses TRBV13 with TRBJ1-2; D remains ambiguous. V was cut by 0 bases and J by 10 bases, with 21 bases left in between. The germline V gene has CDR1 PRHDT and CDR2 FYEKMQ (reference sequence). The CDR3 has 16 amino acids. In nucleotides, the CDR3 is TGTGCCAGCAGCTTAGGTTTAGCGTTCGGGGATACCTCCTACACCTTC. Protein product: CASSLGLAFGDTSYTF.

The J gene is TRBJ2-1, the V gene TRBV4-1; tentatively, D is TRBD1 or TRBD2 (6 bases each). The CDR3 runs to 15 residues. Germline assignment: CDR1 MGHRA and CDR2 YSYEKL. The V end was cut by 6 bases, the J end by 9 bases, with 21 bases between. CDR3 protein: CASRATGASYGEQFF. The DNA of the CDR3 is TGCGCCAGCAGAGCAACGGGGGCGTCTTATGGTGAGCAGTTCTTC.

In this sample, this clonotype turned up many times. This chain connects TRBV6-5 to TRBJ1-5; possibly TRBD1 for D (6 bases). Trimming cost V 6 bases and J 7 bases, with 13 bases left between them. Germline V gives CDR1 MNHEY, CDR2 SVGAGI. This CDR3 is built from 13 residues. This CDR3 is CASSQGQWQPQHF. CDR3 bases: TGTGCCAGCAGCCAAGGACAGTGGCAGCCCCAGCATTTT.

V and J are TRBV18 and TRBJ2-7, with D perhaps assigned TRBD1 or TRBD2 (6 bases each). The CDR3 runs to 13 residues. Trimming took 2 bases from V and 5 from J, leaving 10 bases between them. The V gene's germline CDR1 is KGHSH and CDR2 LQKENI. Written as DNA, the CDR3 is TGTGCCAGCTCACCAGACCGGGGGCACGAGCAGTACTTC. Its translation is CASSPDRGHEQYF.

This clonotype has a count of ten or more. The V and J genes are TRBV19 and TRBJ2-2; no firm D call. In germline, CDR1 is LNHDA, CDR2 SQIVND (reference sequence). V lost 1 base to trimming and J lost 1 base, with 4 bases between them. The CDR3 extends over 14 amino acids. The CDR3, as DNA: TGTGCCAGTAGTATAGTCGTGAACACCGGGGAGCTGTTTTTT. Residues: CASSIVVNTGELFF. The whole variable domain, remainder taken from reference TRBV19 and TRBJ2-2, is DGGITQSPKYLFRKEGQNVTLSCEQNLNHDAMYWYRQDPGQGLRLIYYSQIVNDFQKGDIAEGYSVSREKKESFPLTVTSAQKNPTAFYLCASSIVVNTGELFFGEGSRLTVL.

The genes are TRBV4-1 and TRBJ1-2; D not resolved. Looked up from germline, CDR1 is MGHRA and CDR2 is YSYEKL. V lost 2 bases and J lost 14, with 15 bases in between. The CDR3 is 12 amino acids. CDR3 residues: CASSQKSRFFTF. For the CDR3, the DNA is TGCGCCAGCAGCCAAAAAAGCAGGTTCTTTACCTTC.

V gene TRBV2 combines with J gene TRBJ2-3, with a tentative D call TRBD2 (6 bases). The V gene lost 7 bases and the J gene lost 2 bases, with 13 bases spanning the gap. Looked up from germline, CDR1 is SNHLY and CDR2 is FYNNEI. CDR3 size: 14 residues. CDR3 nucleotide sequence: TGTGCCAGCACCGGGAGACATCACACAGATACGCAGTATTTT. Protein product: CASTGRHHTDTQYF.

The chain carries TRBV7-9 and TRBJ1-2, with D possibly matching TRBD1 (5 bases). Deletions cut 5 bases from V and 5 bases from J, with 9 bases between. Germline values: CDR1 SEHNR, CDR2 FQNEAQ (reference sequence). This CDR3 is 12 amino acids long. The CDR3 bases are TGTGCCAGCAGCCACCGGGGGTATGGCTACACCTTC. Its translation is CASSHRGYGYTF.

On this clonotype: A junction end diverges from the germline sequence, so it may reflect a read error. The chain employs TRBV20-1 and TRBJ2-1; TRBD2 matches at 7 bases. CDR1 and CDR2 (germline): DFQATT, SNEGSKA (reference sequence). The length of the CDR3 is 14 residues. The CDR3 region is CSARGLAVFDEQSF. CDR3 coding DNA: TGCAGTGCTAGAGGCCTAGCGGTTTTCGATGAGCAGTCCTTC.

This clonotype was observed many times. The chain is built from TRBV7-2 and TRBJ2-5; tentatively, D is TRBD2 (6 bases). CDR1 and CDR2 (germline): SGHTA, FQGNSA. The V end was cut by 5 bases, the J end by 1 base, with 17 bases between. There are 16 residues in the CDR3. The CDR3 is CASSPASALSQETQYF. The DNA of the CDR3 is TGTGCCAGCAGCCCCGCTAGCGCGCTCTCCCAAGAGACCCAGTACTTC.

This clonotype was observed many times. The CDR3, as DNA: TGCGCCAGCAGTGAGTACGGGGGGGGACCCTACGAGCAGTACTTC. It translates to CASSEYGGGPYEQYF. The chain links TRBV10-2 to TRBJ2-7; 8 nucleotides align to TRBD2. The CDR3 runs to 15 residues. The V gene end was trimmed by 1 base and the J gene end by 2 bases; junction bases not matched to a gene: 4. CDR1 is WSHSY, CDR2 SAAADI, per germline.

This clonotype was detected many times. The chain couples TRBV11-2 to TRBJ2-7; tentatively, D is TRBD1 (5 bases). V was pared by 0 bases and J by 3 bases, with 6 bases between. This CDR3 has 13 residues. Germline CDR1 reads SGHAT; CDR2 reads FQNNGV. The CDR3 coding sequence is TGTGCCAGCAGCTTAGACAGGGTCTACGAGCAGTACTTC. This translates into CASSLDRVYEQYF.

Comments on this clonotype: One end of the junction fails to match germline, which may point to a read error. The chain carries TRBV29-1 and TRBJ1-1; 10 positions match TRBD1. Germline lookup yields CDR1 SQVTM and CDR2 ANQGSEA. CDR3 length equals 15 residues. CDR3 coding DNA: TGCAGCGTGCACCGGGACAGGGGTACGATCACTGAAGCCTTCTTT. Protein sequence: CSVHRDRGTITEAFF.

Comment on this clonotype: Sequence at one end of the junction differs from germline and may be a read error. This chain uses TRBV20-1 with TRBJ2-7, with TRBD2 as a possible D gene (6 bases). CDR1 and CDR2 from the germline V gene are DFQATT and SNEGSKA (reference sequence). The CDR3 consists of 15 residues. CDR3 sequence (DNA): TGCGGTGCTAGACTAGACAAGGGGAGTGGGCACGAGCAGTACTTC. Encoded protein: CGARLDKGSGHEQYF.

The chain employs TRBV29-1 and TRBJ1-2; a weak D match, TRBD1 (5 bases). Germline V gene lookup returns CDR1 SQVTM and CDR2 ANQGSEA. The V end was cut by 6 bases, the J end by 6 bases, with 20 bases between. The CDR3 is 14 amino acids. CDR3 bases: TGCAGCGTGGAATATGTGCAGGGTGGCGATGGCTACACCTTC. This gives the protein CSVEYVQGGDGYTF.

V gene TRBV11-1 combines with J gene TRBJ2-2; D is undetermined. The CDR3 covers 10 residues. Trimming cost V 6 bases and J 8 bases, with 4 bases left between them. Germline-derived CDR1 and CDR2 are SGHAT and FQDESV (reference sequence). The CDR3 spells CASSKGELFF. The CDR3 coding sequence is TGTGCCAGCAGTAAGGGGGAGCTGTTTTTT.

This clonotype has at least ten counts. This sequence joins TRBV19 and TRBJ1-1, with 9 bases aligning to TRBD1. CDR1 is LNHDA, CDR2 SQIVND, per germline (reference sequence). The trim removed 3 bases at V and 5 bases at J, leaving 10 bases unmatched. This CDR3 comprises 16 residues. The DNA of the CDR3 is TGTGCCAGTAGTATGATGATTGGGACAGGGAAAACTGAAGCTTTCTTT. As protein: CASSMMIGTGKTEAFF.

This chain uses TRBV11-2 with TRBJ2-1; perhaps TRBD2 as D (5 bases). CDR1 and CDR2 (germline): SGHAT, FQNNGV. CDR3 length: 12 amino acids. V lost 6 bases and J 9 bases, leaving 12 bases between the germline ends. CDR3 amino acids: CASRERRGEQFF. The CDR3 nucleotides read TGTGCCAGCAGGGAGCGGAGAGGTGAGCAGTTCTTC.

The chain recombines TRBV7-8 with TRBJ2-3, with TRBD2 identical over 7 bases. CDR1 and CDR2 from the germline V gene are SGHVS and FQNEAQ. The CDR3 contains 16 residues. V lost 4 bases and J lost 11; bases outside the gene matches: 18. Here the CDR3 DNA reads TGTGCCAGCAGCTCCCTCTCAAACGGGGGGAACAATGAGCAGTATTTT. It specifies CASSSLSNGGNNEQYF.

Regarding this clonotype: One junction end disagrees with the germline gene, perhaps due to a read error. The chain is built from TRBV25-1 and TRBJ1-3; no definite D call. This CDR3 comprises 14 residues. CDR1 MGHDK and CDR2 SYGVNS come from the germline V gene. CDR3: CASSDSGSGDTIHF. CDR3 coding DNA: TGTGCCAGCAGTGACAGCGGCTCTGGAGACACCATACATTTT.

This clonotype was picked up one time. The CDR3 sequence is CASTPGRGNNEHF. In DNA form, the CDR3 reads TGTGCCAGCACCCCGGGGCGGGGAAACAATGAGCATTTT. The chain joins TRBV7-3 to TRBJ1-5; D might be TRBD1 (5 bases). Trimming cost V 7 bases and J 14 bases, with 21 bases left between them. Germline V lookup: CDR1 SGHTA, CDR2 FQGTGA. The CDR3 spans 13 residues.